The sequence of this T cell receptor beta chain was determined in a study of beta chain features in type 1 diabetes. This clone occurred a few times. Its antigen remains unknown. Sorted populations all exceeded 98% purity. V lost 3 bases and J 5 bases, leaving 14 bases between the germline ends. The V gene's germline CDR1 is SGDLS and CDR2 YYNGEE. CDR3 length: 14 amino acids. Notes on the study in general: These data did not resolve whether HLA type affects TCRB rearrangement. Moderate yet significant TCRB CDR3 shortening was seen in Type 1 diabetes patients in all four CD4+ subsets.

What was sequenced were expressed TCRB transcripts, since all of the isolated RNA had been reverse transcribed. Data came from immunoSEQ multiplex PCR; TCRdb stores just in-frame clones and leaves some out. The sample shows 450,000 to 550,000 clones, approximately 28% of them seen only once. This receptor was identified in a man aged 18 to 30 in good health. Sequenced: naive CD4+ T cells from blood. V and J are TRBV9 and TRBJ2-5, with D perhaps TRBD2 (5 bases). The CDR3 here is CASSGTAGLETQYF. The CDR3 DNA follows: TGTGCCAGCAGCGGCACGGCGGGTTTGGAGACCCAGTACTTC.